The rows below give T cell receptor beta chains drawn from one sample of a study of CD8+CD57+ T cells in acquired aplastic anemia. A single record per CDR3 protein comes from TCRdb applying MiXCR to the reads. The profile covers about 180,000 distinct CDR3 sequences, with less than 65% appearing a single time and 42% taken by the ten largest. Sequencing was done on a sample of sorted CD4+, CD8+, or CD8+CD57+ T cells (not recorded which) from PBMCs. All receptors derive from a human donor with aplastic anemia. Each CDR3 is given with its conserved first and last residue. A D gene is named only where the DNA matches it firmly. A clone size is listed for some rows: how often the clone was seen (once, few, many), or a class if it is expanded.

V: TRBV20-1; size: -; D: TRBD2; J: TRBJ2-3; CDR3: CSATGLAAGGYTQYF; DNA: TGCAGTGCTACGGGACTAGCGGCCGGAGGGTATACGCAGTATTTT
V: TRBV7-7; size: once; D: TRBD1; J: TRBJ1-4; CDR3: CASSTGTGGLEKLFF; DNA: TGTGCCAGCAGCACCGGGACAGGGGGACTTGAAAAACTGTTTTTT
V: TRBV15; size: -; D: -; J: TRBJ1-5; CDR3: CATSETTGQGQPQHF; DNA: TGTGCCACCAGCGAGACCACAGGGCAGGGACAGCCCCAGCATTTT
V: TRBV6-5; size: -; D: -; J: TRBJ1-6; CDR3: CASSSNRLSRHSPLHF; DNA: TGTGCCAGCAGTAGTAATAGACTCTCACGCCATTCACCCCTCCACTTT
V: TRBV20-1; size: -; D: TRBD2; J: TRBJ2-1; CDR3: CSSPGLAGGKEQFF; DNA: TGCAGTTCACCGGGACTAGCGGGAGGGAAGGAGCAGTTCTTC
V: TRBV4-1; size: -; D: -; J: TRBJ2-3; CDR3: CASSPSATSTQYF; DNA: TGCGCCAGCAGCCCCAGTGCGACATCCACGCAGTATTTT
V: TRBV7-9; size: many; D: -; J: TRBJ2-4; CDR3: CASSAGRGLTKGIQYF; DNA: TGTGCCAGCAGCGCGGGCCGGGGCCTCACGAAAGGGATTCAGTACTTC
V: TRBV29-1; size: -; D: -; J: TRBJ1-1; CDR3: CSVEQGTEAFF; DNA: TGCAGCGTTGAACAGGGGACTGAAGCTTTCTTT
V: TRBV5-6; size: many; D: -; J: TRBJ2-7; CDR3: CASSLGDPSYEQYF; DNA: TGTGCCAGCAGCTTGGGGGACCCCTCCTACGAGCAGTACTTC
V: TRBV7-9; size: -; D: TRBD2; J: TRBJ2-3; CDR3: CASPPGLASTDTQYF; DNA: TGTGCCAGTCCCCCGGGACTAGCTAGCACAGATACGCAGTATTTT
V: TRBV15; size: -; D: -; J: TRBJ2-7; CDR3: CATSRTGEQYF; DNA: TGTGCCACCAGCAGAACGGGGGAGCAGTACTTC
V: TRBV24-1; size: -; D: TRBD1; J: TRBJ2-7; CDR3: CATSDPGTATYEQYF; DNA: TGTGCCACCAGTGACCCCGGGACAGCAACCTACGAGCAGTACTTC
V: TRBV7-9; size: -; D: -; J: TRBJ2-7; CDR3: CASSLGAEEKYF; DNA: TGTGCCAGCAGCTTAGGGGCAGAAGAGAAGTACTTC
V: TRBV5-1; size: -; D: -; J: TRBJ2-7; CDR3: CASSLEASVNEQYF; DNA: TGCGCCAGCAGCTTGGAGGCTAGCGTCAACGAGCAGTACTTC
V: TRBV7-9; size: -; D: -; J: TRBJ2-7; CDR3: CASSQETGYEQYF; DNA: TGTGCCAGCAGCCAAGAGACAGGATACGAGCAGTACTTC
V: TRBV2; size: -; D: TRBD2; J: TRBJ2-7; CDR3: CASTVGGGEQYF; DNA: TGTGCCAGCACCGTTGGGGGGGGCGAGCAGTACTTC
V: TRBV10-3; size: -; D: -; J: TRBJ2-7; CDR3: CAISDSHTYEQYF; DNA: TGTGCCATCAGTGATAGTCATACCTACGAGCAGTACTTC
V: TRBV12-3/TRBV12-4; size: -; D: TRBD1; J: TRBJ1-2; CDR3: CASSYRGYLSGGYTF; DNA: TGTGCCAGCAGTTACAGGGGATACCTATCTGGTGGCTACACCTTC
V: TRBV7-2; size: -; D: TRBD1; J: TRBJ2-1; CDR3: CASSRGQGYYNEQFF; DNA: TGTGCCAGCAGCCGAGGACAGGGGTACTACAATGAGCAGTTCTTC
V: TRBV7-8; size: -; D: -; J: TRBJ2-7; CDR3: CASSLAAGLSFYEQYF; DNA: TGTGCCAGCAGCTTAGCTGCAGGGCTAAGCTTCTACGAGCAGTACTTC
V: TRBV2; size: -; D: -; J: TRBJ2-1; CDR3: CAGGYDENNEQFF; DNA: TGCGCTGGGGGGTACGACGAGAACAATGAGCAGTTCTTC
V: TRBV15; size: -; D: -; J: TRBJ2-7; CDR3: CATSRDQGAGAEQYF; DNA: TGTGCCACCAGCAGAGATCAGGGGGCGGGGGCCGAGCAGTACTTC
V: TRBV9; size: -; D: -; J: TRBJ2-7; CDR3: CASSLGRNVGAGALYEQYF; DNA: TGTGCCAGCAGCTTAGGGAGAAACGTCGGTGCAGGGGCGCTATACGAGCAGTACTTC
V: TRBV4-2; size: few; D: -; J: TRBJ1-1; CDR3: CASSQDFSAGGNTEAFF; DNA: TGTGCCAGCAGCCAAGATTTCTCAGCCGGAGGAAACACTGAAGCTTTCTTT
V: TRBV9; size: -; D: TRBD1; J: TRBJ1-6; CDR3: CASSVTGQGNSPLHF; DNA: TGTGCCAGCAGCGTAACTGGACAGGGAAATTCACCCCTCCACTTT
V: TRBV11-2; size: many; D: -; J: TRBJ1-3; CDR3: CAGGISGNTIYF; DNA: TGTGCCGGCGGAATCTCTGGAAACACCATATATTTT
V: TRBV5-1; size: -; D: TRBD2; J: TRBJ2-3; CDR3: CASSYSGTPDTQYF; DNA: TGCGCCAGCAGCTATAGCGGGACACCAGATACGCAGTATTTT
V: TRBV10-3; size: -; D: TRBD1; J: TRBJ1-1; CDR3: CAIRDRGSLKTEAFF; DNA: TGTGCCATCCGGGACAGGGGGTCGCTCAAGACTGAAGCTTTCTTT
V: TRBV2; size: -; D: -; J: TRBJ2-1; CDR3: CASVGFLSSLGDEQFF; DNA: TGTGCCAGCGTTGGTTTTCTCTCCTCCTTAGGCGATGAGCAGTTCTTC
V: TRBV24-1; size: -; D: -; J: TRBJ2-7; CDR3: CATGPSGASIHEQYF; DNA: TGTGCCACCGGGCCCTCAGGAGCTAGCATCCACGAGCAGTACTTC
V: TRBV29-1; size: -; D: TRBD1; J: TRBJ2-7; CDR3: CSARNPGQGNEQYF; DNA: TGCAGCGCCCGAAACCCGGGACAGGGGAACGAGCAGTACTTC
V: TRBV7-3; size: -; D: -; J: TRBJ2-1; CDR3: CASSPGLPEREQFF; DNA: TGTGCCAGCAGCCCGGGACTCCCCGAGAGAGAGCAGTTCTTC
V: TRBV7-2; size: few; D: -; J: TRBJ2-3; CDR3: CASSSDVLGVGGTDTQYF; DNA: TGTGCCAGCAGCTCTGACGTGTTAGGGGTAGGGGGCACAGATACGCAGTATTTT
V: TRBV2; size: many; D: TRBD1; J: TRBJ2-7; CDR3: CASSAGTGDAYEQYF; DNA: TGTGCCAGCAGTGCCGGGACAGGGGACGCCTACGAGCAGTACTTC
V: TRBV19; size: once; D: -; J: TRBJ2-6; CDR3: CASSIGFHFSGANVLTF; DNA: TGTGCCAGTAGTATCGGCTTCCATTTCTCTGGGGCCAACGTCCTGACTTTC
V: TRBV2; size: few; D: -; J: TRBJ1-1; CDR3: CASIAQNTEAFF; DNA: TGTGCCAGCATAGCCCAGAACACTGAAGCTTTCTTT
V: TRBV29-1; size: -; D: -; J: TRBJ1-6; CDR3: CSAPRGSSYNSPLHF; DNA: TGCAGCGCCCCCCGAGGGAGCTCCTATAATTCACCCCTCCACTTT
V: TRBV6-1; size: many; D: TRBD1; J: TRBJ2-7; CDR3: CANEMDRGTYEQYF; DNA: TGTGCCAACGAAATGGACAGGGGGACCTACGAGCAGTACTTC
V: TRBV7-3; size: -; D: -; J: TRBJ1-1; CDR3: CASSAPSGTEAFF; DNA: TGTGCCAGCAGCGCTCCCTCGGGCACTGAAGCTTTCTTT
V: TRBV19; size: -; D: -; J: TRBJ1-1; CDR3: CASSTPRARGGTEAFF; DNA: TGTGCCAGTAGTACCCCCAGGGCCAGGGGAGGCACTGAAGCTTTCTTT
V: TRBV7-8; size: -; D: -; J: TRBJ1-2; CDR3: CASSLIARPLDYGYTF; DNA: TGTGCCAGCAGCTTAATCGCCCGACCTCTGGACTATGGCTACACCTTC
V: TRBV24-1; size: many; D: -; J: TRBJ1-1; CDR3: CAKKTLDGDKNTEAFF; DNA: TGTGCCAAGAAAACCCTCGACGGGGACAAGAACACTGAAGCTTTCTTT
V: TRBV2; size: once; D: -; J: TRBJ2-6; CDR3: CAWSEARISGANVLTF; DNA: TGTGCCTGGAGTGAAGCCCGTATCTCTGGGGCCAACGTCCTGACTTTC
V: TRBV2; size: few; D: -; J: TRBJ2-3; CDR3: CASSSGLVTDTQYF; DNA: TGTGCCAGCAGTTCCGGGCTAGTGACAGATACGCAGTATTTT
V: TRBV7-6; size: few; D: TRBD1; J: TRBJ2-5; CDR3: CASSEPGQGRETQYF; DNA: TGTGCCAGCAGCGAACCGGGACAGGGGAGAGAGACCCAGTACTTC
V: TRBV9; size: many; D: -; J: TRBJ1-2; CDR3: CASSPTPGDFNYGYTF; DNA: TGTGCCAGCAGCCCTACCCCTGGAGACTTTAACTATGGCTACACCTTC
V: TRBV7-2; size: -; D: TRBD1; J: TRBJ2-1; CDR3: CASTLQGGTGFDNEQFF; DNA: TGTGCCAGCACCCTCCAGGGTGGGACAGGGTTCGACAATGAGCAGTTCTTC
V: TRBV6-6; size: many; D: -; J: TRBJ1-2; CDR3: CASSYGQAYGYTF; DNA: TGTGCCAGCAGTTATGGGCAGGCGTATGGCTACACCTTC
V: TRBV7-9; size: -; D: -; J: TRBJ2-7; CDR3: CASSRDHGVEQYF; DNA: TGTGCCAGCAGCCGGGACCATGGTGTTGAGCAGTACTTC
V: TRBV7-9; size: -; D: TRBD2; J: TRBJ2-3; CDR3: CASSLDLAGEYF; DNA: TGTGCCAGCAGCTTGGACCTAGCGGGGGAGTATTTT
V: TRBV6-1; size: many; D: -; J: TRBJ2-7; CDR3: CASSDHGSGLFMEQYF; DNA: TGTGCCAGCAGTGACCATGGGTCAGGGTTGTTTATGGAGCAGTACTTC
V: TRBV14; size: -; D: -; J: TRBJ2-2; CDR3: CASSGTTGITGELFF; DNA: TGTGCCAGCAGCGGCACTACTGGCATCACCGGGGAGCTGTTTTTT
V: TRBV19; size: -; D: TRBD1; J: TRBJ2-7; CDR3: CASRPPGGGLNEQYF; DNA: TGTGCCAGTAGACCTCCAGGGGGCGGCTTAAACGAGCAGTACTTC